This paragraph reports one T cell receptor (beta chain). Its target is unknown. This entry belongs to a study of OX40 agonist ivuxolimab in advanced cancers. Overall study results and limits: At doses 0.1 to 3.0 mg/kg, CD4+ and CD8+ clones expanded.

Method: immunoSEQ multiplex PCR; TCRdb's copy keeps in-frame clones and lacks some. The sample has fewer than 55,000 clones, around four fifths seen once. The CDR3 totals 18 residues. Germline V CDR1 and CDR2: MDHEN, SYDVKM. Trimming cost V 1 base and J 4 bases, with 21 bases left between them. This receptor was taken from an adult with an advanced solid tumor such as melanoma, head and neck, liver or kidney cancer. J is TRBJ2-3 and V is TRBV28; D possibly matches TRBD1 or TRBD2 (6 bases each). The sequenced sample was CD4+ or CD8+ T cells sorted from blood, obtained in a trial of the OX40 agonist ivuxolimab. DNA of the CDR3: TGTGCCAGCAGTTTATTGGGGCTTATCGGGGGCGGGGCAGATACGCAGTATTTT. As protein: CASSLLGLIGGGADTQYF.